The following is a T cell receptor beta chain sequence with its context. Its antigen remains unknown. This entry is derived from a study of follicular helper T cells after annual influenza vaccination. Overall study: Sampling occurred days 0, 7 and 28 after each influenza vaccination. For some subjects, blood spans the 2013-2014, 2014-2015 and 2015-2016 annual vaccinations.

Notes on the study in general: ICOS+CD38+ cTfh clonality tracked population frequency, and its change tracked circulating plasmablast change.

TCRdb keeps only in-frame clones here, not all; method: immunoSEQ multiplex PCR. In the table there are over 7,500 clones, 80% to 85% of which are singletons. Specified time point: 2013-2014 season, 7 days after vaccination. The input for sequencing was CXCR5- memory CD4+ T cells sorted from blood, taken 7 days after influenza vaccination. The sequence was collected from an adult who received the influenza vaccine.

The CDR3 loop reads CASSYGTGVLGETQYF. CDR3 nucleotides: TGTGCCAGCAGTTACGGGACAGGGGTTCTAGGGGAGACCCAGTACTTC. V and J are TRBV6-6 and TRBJ2-5, with TRBD1 matching over 10 bases. This CDR3 is built from 16 residues. The V gene end was trimmed by 2 bases and the J gene end by 5 bases; junction bases not matched to a gene: 8. Per germline, CDR1 MNHNY and CDR2 SVGAGI (reference sequence).